These 31 T cell receptor beta chains came from one sample sequenced in a study of blood T cell repertoires in COVID-19. The data were produced by immunoSEQ multiplex PCR, yet TCRdb's version contains in-frame clones alone and is incomplete. The sample holds 200,000 to 300,000 clones, approximately 80% seen once. Sequenced material: peripheral blood. The receptors here all came from a human donor in a cohort sampled during active COVID-19.

J is TRBJ2-2 and V is TRBV24-1; 7 bases map to TRBD1. J gave up 3 bases and V 2 bases, and 11 bases lay outside the gene matches. The CDR3 totals 18 residues. Per germline, CDR1 KGHDR and CDR2 SFDVKD. The CDR3 DNA sequence: TGTGCCACCAGTGATTCCCGACAGGGCGGTGTGTACACCGGGGAGCTGTTTTTT. Translated, it gives CATSDSRQGGVYTGELFF.

The chain carries TRBV28 and TRBJ2-1, with 10 bases identical to TRBD1. This CDR3 has 14 amino acids. V was pared by 3 bases and J by 8 bases, with 4 bases of the junction left unmatched. In germline, CDR1 is MDHEN, CDR2 SYDVKM. This CDR3 reads CASSLETGGYEQFF. Here the CDR3 DNA reads TGTGCCAGCAGTTTGGAGACAGGGGGCTATGAGCAGTTCTTC.

This sequence joins TRBV11-3 and TRBJ2-2; 11 bases map to TRBD2. CDR1 is SGHNT and CDR2 is YENEEA in the germline V gene. The CDR3 length is 16 residues. V lost 4 bases, J lost 1 base, and 2 bases stayed unmatched. The CDR3 sequence: CASSSGLAGNTGELFF. The CDR3 DNA reads as TGTGCCAGCAGCTCCGGACTAGCGGGGAACACCGGGGAGCTGTTTTTT. Complete variable domain (other parts from reference TRBV11-3 and TRBJ2-2): EAGVVQSPRYKIIEKKQPVAFWCNPISGHNTLYWYLQNLGQGPELLIRYENEEAVDDSQLPKDRFSAERLKGVDSTLKIQPAELGDSAVYLCASSSGLAGNTGELFFGEGSRLTVL.

This chain connects TRBV5-4 to TRBJ2-3; no definite D call. Germline CDR1 and CDR2: SGHNT and YYREEE (reference sequence). The CDR3 is 15 amino acids. V shed 4 bases and J shed 6 bases, with 18 bases lying between them. The CDR3: CASSLVGLGTDTQYF. DNA for the CDR3: TGTGCCAGCAGCCTAGTAGGTTTGGGTACCGATACGCAGTATTTT.

As DNA, the CDR3 is TGTGCCAGCAGTTACAGCGGGGCCATCGTAGGGGAGCAGTTCTTC. This translates into CASSYSGAIVGEQFF. The V and J genes are TRBV6-6 and TRBJ2-1; 7 bases are a match to TRBD2. V shed 2 bases, J shed 10 bases, and the junction held 11 bases outside the gene matches. The CDR3 has 15 residues. The germline gives CDR1 MNHNY, CDR2 SVGAGI (reference sequence).

The rearrangement uses TRBV7-6 and TRBJ2-1; D remains unclear. CDR1 is SGHVS, CDR2 FNYEAQ, per germline. CDR3 size: 13 residues. Trimming shortened V by 1 base and J by 5 bases, and 6 bases separated the two germline ends. CDR3 sequence reads: CASSLGFNNEQFF. DNA of the CDR3: TGTGCCAGCAGCTTAGGTTTTAACAATGAGCAGTTCTTC.

This chain uses TRBV6-6 with TRBJ2-7; maybe TRBD1 (5 bases). The CDR3 runs to 15 residues. CDR1 and CDR2 (germline): MNHNY, SVGAGI (reference sequence). The V end was cut by 0 bases, the J end by 2 bases, with 11 bases between. DNA of the CDR3: TGTGCCAGCAGTTACTCAGCAGGGTGGGCCTACGAGCAGTACTTC. It translates to CASSYSAGWAYEQYF.

The chain is built from TRBV6-6 and TRBJ2-7; possible D gene TRBD1, 6 bases. This CDR3 has 12 residues. CDR1 and CDR2 (germline): MNHNY, SVGAGI (reference sequence). V was pared by 8 bases and J by 3 bases, with 11 bases between. The CDR3 reads CASRRDNYEQYF. The DNA for the CDR3 is TGTGCCAGCCGCCGGGACAACTACGAGCAGTACTTC.

J is TRBJ2-1 and V is TRBV7-9; 8 nucleotides line up with TRBD2. Germline V gene lookup returns CDR1 SEHNR and CDR2 FQNEAQ (reference sequence). The ends lost 5 bases at V and 3 bases at J; junction bases unmatched: 6. The CDR3 has 15 residues. The CDR3 DNA sequence: TGTGCCAGCAGCCTGGGACTAGTAAGCTACAATGAGCAGTTCTTC. Translating it yields CASSLGLVSYNEQFF.

A remark on this clone: The same CDR3 can be traced to other DNA sequences in this sample. V gene TRBV3-1 (or the pseudogene TRBV3-2) combines with J gene TRBJ1-1, with D possibly matching TRBD1 (6 bases). The CDR3 is made up of 14 amino acids. Per the germline V gene, CDR1 is LGHDT and CDR2 is YNNKEL (reference sequence). Trimming removed 1 base from V and 0 bases from J, with 6 bases in between. The CDR3 loop reads CASSQGQVNTEAFF. DNA of the CDR3: TGTGCCAGCAGCCAAGGACAGGTGAACACTGAAGCTTTCTTT.

The chain couples TRBV28 to TRBJ2-5, with 16 bases that match TRBD2. The length of the CDR3 is 20 residues. Germline V gene data show CDR1 as MDHEN and CDR2 as SYDVKM. Losses at the gene ends were 2 bases for V and 2 bases for J; bases not matched to a gene: 11. The CDR3 DNA reads TGTGCCAGCAGTTTAGATCAGCCGGGACTAGCGGGAGGGGTGCAAGAGACCCAGTACTTC. It encodes CASSLDQPGLAGGVQETQYF.

The chain couples TRBV28 to TRBJ2-7, with D possibly TRBD1 on 6 matching bases. Trimming took off 6 bases at V and 6 bases at J, with 12 bases between the two ends. The CDR3 contains 12 residues. CDR1 MDHEN and CDR2 SYDVKM come from the germline V gene. CDR3 sequence reads: CASRPGAGEQYF. In DNA form, the CDR3 reads TGTGCCAGCAGGCCAGGGGCGGGCGAGCAGTACTTC.

The V gene is TRBV24-1, the J gene TRBJ2-5, with 7 positions matching TRBD1. This CDR3 has 13 residues. V lost 12 bases and J lost 3; bases outside the gene matches: 9. Germline V gives CDR1 KGHDR, CDR2 SFDVKD. Here the CDR3 DNA reads TGTGCCGCACCGGGACAGCGGAAAGAGACCCAGTACTTC. Its translation is CAAPGQRKETQYF.

The gene calls are TRBV6-4 and TRBJ2-3, with TRBD2 matching 11 bases. Germline CDR1 is MRHNA and CDR2 is SNTAGT. With V trimmed by 6 bases and J by 3 bases, 5 bases remained unmatched. CDR3 length equals 15 residues. CDR3 bases: TGTGCCAGCAGGAGCCTAGCGGGGGGTACAGATACGCAGTATTTT. It specifies CASRSLAGGTDTQYF.

The rearrangement joins TRBV4-2 to TRBJ2-3; possible D gene TRBD2, 5 bases. CDR1 and CDR2 from the germline V gene are LGHNA and YNFKEQ. The CDR3 is made up of 15 amino acids. V lost 0 bases and J lost 4, with 11 bases in between. Here the CDR3 reads CASSQDEDYPDTQYF. The CDR3 DNA is TGTGCCAGCAGCCAAGATGAAGACTACCCAGATACGCAGTATTTT.

This clone was counted a few times. The CDR3 loop reads CASSLDGGTEAFF. CDR3 in DNA: TGCGCCAGCAGCTTGGATGGGGGGACTGAAGCTTTCTTT. The chain joins TRBV5-1 to TRBJ1-1, with D possibly matching TRBD1 (5 bases). Trimming pared 0 bases from V and 5 bases from J, leaving 8 bases between. The CDR3 has 13 residues. Per germline, CDR1 SGHRS and CDR2 YFSETQ.

This clone was counted only a few times. J is TRBJ1-2 and V is TRBV5-1; D is unclear. Germline lookup yields CDR1 SGHRS and CDR2 YFSETQ. V was shortened by 3 bases and J by 2 bases, with 8 bases between the two germline ends. This CDR3 has 13 amino acids. The CDR3 region has the DNA TGCGCCAGCAGCTATGGCGGGAACTATGGCTACACCTTC. As protein: CASSYGGNYGYTF.

The rearrangement uses TRBV21-1 and TRBJ2-5; no check of the table's D call, TRBD2, against the DNA was made. TRBV21-1 is reported as a pseudogene. CDR3 size: 17 residues. This CDR3 is CASSPRLAGPKEETQYF. The DNA for the CDR3 is TGTGCCAGCAGCCCCCGTCTAGCGGGGCCGAAAGAGGAGACCCAGTACTTC.

The chain is built from TRBV5-4 and TRBJ2-5; TRBD1 agrees at 7 bases. Germline V gene lookup returns CDR1 SGHNT and CDR2 YYREEE (reference sequence). The CDR3 has 14 residues. V trimming: 1 base; J trimming: 4 bases; junction bases outside the gene matches: 4. DNA for the CDR3: TGTGCCAGCAGCTTGAAGGCAGGGGGAGAGACCCAGTACTTC. The encoded protein is CASSLKAGGETQYF.

The V gene is TRBV3-1 (or the pseudogene TRBV3-2), the J gene TRBJ1-1, with a weak D call TRBD1 (6 bases). Deletions cut 2 bases from V and 2 bases from J, with 12 bases between. The CDR3 loop spans 15 amino acids. The germline V gene encodes CDR1 LGHDT and CDR2 YNNKEL (reference sequence). This chain's CDR3 is CASSQYRTANTEAFF. The CDR3 region has the DNA TGTGCCAGCAGCCAATATCGGACAGCCAACACTGAAGCTTTCTTT.

This clone was counted once. J is TRBJ2-1 and V is TRBV6-6, with D perhaps TRBD2 (6 bases). The CDR3 extends over 12 amino acids. V gave up 2 bases and J gave up 10 bases, with 9 bases separating them. The germline V gene encodes CDR1 MNHNY and CDR2 SVGAGI (reference sequence). CDR3 DNA sequence: TGTGCCAGCAGTTACGCGGGGAACGAGCAGTTCTTC. The encoded protein is CASSYAGNEQFF.

The chain couples TRBV2 to TRBJ1-2; D is possibly TRBD1 (6 bases). From germline, CDR1 is SNHLY and CDR2 FYNNEI. Between the trimmed V and J ends, which lost 7 bases and 5 bases, there was a span of 14 bases. The CDR3 sequence is 13 residues long. The CDR3, as DNA: TGTGCCAGCATGGCACAGGGAAATTATGGCTACACCTTC. Residues: CASMAQGNYGYTF.

This clone was recorded only once. The chain joins TRBV6-5 to TRBJ2-7; no definite D call. Germline-derived CDR1 and CDR2 are MNHEY and SVGAGI. V lost 0 bases and J 6 bases, leaving 6 bases between the germline ends. CDR3 length: 12 amino acids. The chain's CDR3 is CASSYSTGEQYF. The CDR3 coding sequence is TGTGCCAGCAGTTACTCTACGGGCGAGCAGTACTTC.

J is TRBJ2-7 and V is TRBV27; 9 bases match TRBD1. The CDR3 length is 15 residues. Germline V gene lookup returns CDR1 MNHEY and CDR2 SMNVEV (reference sequence). The V and J ends lost 5 bases and 3 bases, in that order; junction bases with no gene match: 8. This CDR3 is CASSDGTGSFYEQYF. CDR3 sequence (DNA): TGTGCCAGCAGTGACGGGACAGGGTCGTTCTACGAGCAGTACTTC.

The V gene is TRBV20-1, the J gene TRBJ2-3, with D hard to call. CDR3 length: 15 residues. Deletions cut 3 bases from V and 3 bases from J, with 16 bases between. Germline loops: CDR1 DFQATT, CDR2 SNEGSKA (reference sequence). The CDR3 is CSASRQAGITDTQYF. The CDR3, as DNA: TGCAGTGCTAGTCGCCAGGCAGGAATTACAGATACGCAGTATTTT.

The chain uses TRBV2 and TRBJ1-4; 7 bases are a match to TRBD1. From germline, CDR1 is SNHLY and CDR2 FYNNEI. This CDR3 has 14 residues. The V and J ends lost 4 bases and 7 bases, in that order; junction bases with no gene match: 6. CDR3 sequence reads: CASSAGGMVEKLFF. DNA of the CDR3: TGTGCCAGCAGTGCAGGGGGAATGGTTGAAAAACTGTTTTTT.

This clone was detected ten times or more. The chain is built from TRBV5-1 and TRBJ1-6; a weak D match, TRBD1 (5 bases). The CDR3 has 16 amino acids. Germline V gene sequence: CDR1 SGHRS, CDR2 YFSETQ. The V end was cut by 4 bases, the J end by 0 bases, with 11 bases between. The CDR3 DNA reads TGCGCCAGCAGCGCGGACACGAGCTCCTATAATTCACCCCTCCACTTT. Amino acids: CASSADTSSYNSPLHF.

The J gene is TRBJ1-2, the V gene TRBV12-3 or TRBV12-4, with TRBD1 identical over 7 bases. The trim removed 7 bases at V and 4 bases at J, leaving 6 bases unmatched. The CDR3 is 13 residues long. The CDR3 region is CASTQTGVYGYTF. CDR3 nucleotide sequence: TGTGCCAGCACCCAAACAGGGGTCTATGGCTACACCTTC.

The chain joins TRBV18 to TRBJ1-1; 7 bases line up with TRBD1. This CDR3 is built from 12 residues. Germline-derived CDR1 and CDR2 are KGHSH and LQKENI. J was trimmed by 8 bases and V by 5 bases; bases with no gene match: 5. The CDR3 protein is CASSSDRVEAFF. CDR3 coding DNA: TGTGCCAGCTCATCCGACAGGGTCGAAGCTTTCTTT.

This chain uses TRBV7-2 with TRBJ2-2, with a tentative D call TRBD2 (7 bases). CDR1 and CDR2 (germline): SGHTA, FQGNSA. V shed 1 base and J shed 7 bases, with 22 bases lying between them. The CDR3 loop spans 18 amino acids. CDR3 coding DNA: TGTGCCAGCAGCTTAGTACAGGGCCAGCGGGGATTCTACGGGGAGCTGTTTTTT. It translates to CASSLVQGQRGFYGELFF.

This chain links TRBV5-1 with TRBJ2-7; TRBD2 aligns across 11 bases. Per germline, CDR1 SGHRS and CDR2 YFSETQ. This CDR3 is 17 amino acids long. Germline trimming cut 0 bases from V and 4 bases from J; bases unmatched to any gene: 9. CDR3 amino acids: CASSLGHLAGGIYEQYF. The CDR3 coding sequence is TGCGCCAGCAGCTTGGGGCACCTAGCGGGGGGTATATACGAGCAGTACTTC.